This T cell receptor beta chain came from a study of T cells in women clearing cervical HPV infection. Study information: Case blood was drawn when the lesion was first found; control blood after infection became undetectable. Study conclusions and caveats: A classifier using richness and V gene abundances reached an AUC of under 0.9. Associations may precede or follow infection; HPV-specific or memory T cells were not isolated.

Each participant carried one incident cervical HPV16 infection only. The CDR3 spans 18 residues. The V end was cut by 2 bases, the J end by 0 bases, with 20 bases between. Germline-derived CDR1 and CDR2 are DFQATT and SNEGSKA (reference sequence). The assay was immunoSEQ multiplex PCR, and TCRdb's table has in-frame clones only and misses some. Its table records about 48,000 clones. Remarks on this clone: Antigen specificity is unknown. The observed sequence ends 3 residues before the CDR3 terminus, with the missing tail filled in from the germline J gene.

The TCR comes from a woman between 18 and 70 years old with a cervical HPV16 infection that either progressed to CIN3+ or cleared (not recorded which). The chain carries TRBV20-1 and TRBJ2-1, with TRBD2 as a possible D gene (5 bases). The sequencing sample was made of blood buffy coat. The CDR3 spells CSARQSSSARSSYNEQFF. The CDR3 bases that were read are TGCAGTGCTAGACAATCTAGCTCAGCGAGGAGCTCCTACAATGAG.